Following are 6 T cell receptor beta chains from one sample sequenced in a study of T cells in Graves' hyperthyroidism and ophthalmopathy. The investigators amplified TCR beta CDR3 regions from RNA transcripts. A set of HTBI primers served as the primers for a first-round RT-PCR of the TCR CDR3. Each CDR3 protein is one row after TCRdb ran MiXCR on the multiplex PCR reads. This table holds 540,000 or so distinct CDR3 sequences, approximately 44% found once. The source material was peripheral blood or thyroid tissue (not recorded which). All receptors come from an adult woman with Graves' disease, either hyperthyroidism or ophthalmopathy (not recorded which).

The chain combines TRBV19 with TRBJ2-7; D possibly corresponds to TRBD2 (5 bases). The CDR3 extends over 12 amino acids. CDR1 is LNHDA and CDR2 is SQIVND in the germline V gene (reference sequence). Trimming stripped 6 bases from V and 5 bases from J, with 11 bases between. In DNA form, the CDR3 reads TGTGCCAGTAGCTCCCTCGGGAACGAGCAGTACTTC. It translates to CASSSLGNEQYF.

This clonotype was seen at least ten times. The chain couples TRBV10-3 to TRBJ2-7; the D gene is possibly TRBD1 (5 bases). This CDR3 comprises 15 residues. CDR1 and CDR2 (germline): ENHRY, SYGVKD. Trimming took off 3 bases at V and 0 bases at J, with 12 bases between the two ends. The CDR3 DNA is TGTGCCATCAGTGAAACAGGTTCTTACTCCTACGAGCAGTACTTC. Its protein is CAISETGSYSYEQYF.

This clonotype was picked up many times. The chain joins TRBV7-9 to TRBJ1-1; TRBD1 agrees at 10 bases. Germline V gives CDR1 SEHNR, CDR2 FQNEAQ (reference sequence). CDR3 size: 12 residues. Trimming cost V 4 bases and J 10 bases; bases outside gene matches: 3. The CDR3 is CASSSWTGGAFF. DNA for the CDR3: TGTGCCAGCAGCTCATGGACAGGGGGAGCTTTCTTT. Variable domain in full (rest from reference TRBV7-9 and TRBJ1-1): DTGVSQNPRHKITKRGQNVTFRCDPISEHNRLYWYRQTLGQGPEFLTYFQNEAQLEKSRLLSDRFSAERPKGSFSTLEIQRTEQGDSAMYLCASSSWTGGAFFGQGTRLTVV.

This clonotype came up a few times. This chain joins TRBV28 and TRBJ2-7, with 9 bases aligning to TRBD1. The CDR3 has 14 residues. The germline V gene encodes CDR1 MDHEN and CDR2 SYDVKM. The junction had 10 bases not matched to a gene; V was cut back by 7 bases and J by 6 bases. CDR3 loop: CASIGGQGEVEQYF. DNA for the CDR3: TGTGCCAGCATCGGGGGACAGGGAGAGGTCGAGCAGTACTTC.

The sample holds a few counts of this clonotype. The chain has TRBV6-6 and TRBJ1-2, with D possibly TRBD1 on 5 matching bases. The germline CDR1 and CDR2 sequences are MNHNY and SVGAGI (reference sequence). The CDR3 is made up of 11 amino acids. Trimming removed 6 bases at V and 5 bases at J, with 7 bases between. The CDR3 loop is CASSGTYGYTF. CDR3 DNA: TGTGCCAGCAGCGGGACGTATGGCTACACCTTC.

The chain uses TRBV10-3 and TRBJ1-5, with D tentatively TRBD1 (5 bases). CDR1 is ENHRY and CDR2 is SYGVKD in the germline V gene. The V end lost 4 bases, the J end lost 6 bases, and 7 bases lay between the germline ends. The CDR3 is made up of 12 amino acids. The DNA of the CDR3 is TGTGCCATCAGTGGAGGGGCTCAGCCCCAGCATTTT. The encoded protein is CAISGGAQPQHF.